The source of this T cell receptor beta chain is a study of T cell repertoires in cytomegalovirus infection. This clonotype showed up many times. Its antigen is as yet unknown. Study outcomes and limitations: Pooled public TCR beta family frequency picked out CMV carriers with the relevant HLA.

TCRdb independently ran MiXCR on the reads; one entry per CDR3 protein. In the table there are around 200,000 distinct CDR3 sequences, approximately 40% of which are singletons. Germline CDR1 SGHTA, CDR2 FQGNSA. Trimming took 5 bases from V and 7 from J; bases not matched to a gene: 9. The CDR3 spans 16 residues. This TCR came from a human donor in good health (CMV status not recorded). Some clones in this sample may be carry-over from other donors' samples. The sequences come from CD8+ T cells from cultured PBMCs, collected from culture after CMV antigen stimulation. The chain links TRBV7-2 to TRBJ2-1; 12 nucleotides agree with TRBD2. The CDR3 nucleotides read TGTGCCAGCAGCCCTAGCGGGAGGGCCGGATGGAATGAGCAGTTCTTC. Translated, it gives CASSPSGRAGWNEQFF.